A selection of T cell receptor beta chains follows, all from one sample in a study of blood T cell repertoires in COVID-19. Method: immunoSEQ multiplex PCR; TCRdb's copy keeps in-frame clones and lacks some. The sample consists of 400,000 to 450,000 clones, 70% to 90% of them appearing once. The sample comprised peripheral blood. All receptors derive from a man aged 18 to 30 with COVID-19, enrolled during active disease. Both conserved end residues are part of each CDR3. D genes are given only for firm matches. The size entry is marked missing in some rows and otherwise reads once, few, many or a size class.

-,TRBV21-1,-,TRBJ1-2,CASSKRWTAAVDGYTF,TGTGCCAGCAGCAAACGATGGACAGCCGCCGTCGATGGCTACACCTTC
-,TRBV6-5,TRBD1,TRBJ1-2,CASSPGTGLNYGYTF,TGTGCCAGCAGTCCCGGGACAGGGCTTAACTATGGCTACACCTTC
-,TRBV28,TRBD1,TRBJ1-2,CASSLTRGIGYTF,TGTGCCAGCAGTTTAACCAGGGGGATTGGCTACACCTTC
-,TRBV5-6,TRBD1,TRBJ1-4,CASSFKTGGNEKLFF,TGTGCCAGCAGCTTTAAGACAGGGGGAAATGAAAAACTGTTTTTT
once,TRBV6-2/TRBV6-3,TRBD2,TRBJ2-3,CASSHPGLAGPDTQYF,TGTGCCAGCAGCCACCCGGGACTAGCGGGCCCAGATACGCAGTATTTT
-,TRBV11-1,TRBD2,TRBJ2-5,CASSLPGLGSETQYF,TGTGCCAGCAGCTTGCCGGGACTAGGGTCGGAGACCCAGTACTTC
-,TRBV27,TRBD1,TRBJ2-7,CASSLSGPPKGASYEQYF,TGTGCCAGCAGTTTATCGGGCCCCCCCAAGGGGGCCTCCTACGAGCAGTACTTC
-,TRBV9,-,TRBJ2-1,CASSVGHEQFF,TGTGCCAGCAGCGTAGGGCATGAGCAGTTCTTC
-,TRBV4-1,TRBD1,TRBJ1-2,CASSQDGTGRGGYGYTF,TGCGCCAGCAGCCAAGATGGGACAGGGCGGGGAGGGTATGGCTACACCTTC
-,TRBV18,TRBD1,TRBJ2-7,CASSPLGQGVSEQYF,TGTGCCAGCTCACCACTCGGGCAGGGGGTCTCCGAGCAGTACTTC
few,TRBV11-2,TRBD1,TRBJ1-1,CASKDRGFMNTEAFF,TGTGCCAGCAAGGACAGGGGATTCATGAACACTGAAGCTTTCTTT
-,TRBV7-2,TRBD2,TRBJ2-3,CASSLRAAGRGDTQYF,TGTGCCAGCAGCTTACGGGCAGCGGGGAGGGGAGATACGCAGTATTTT
-,TRBV9,TRBD2,TRBJ2-1,CASSALGLAAYNEQFF,TGTGCCAGCAGCGCACTGGGACTAGCGGCCTACAATGAGCAGTTCTTC
-,TRBV5-4,TRBD2,TRBJ2-1,CASSLEASGRGGSYNEQFF,TGTGCCAGCAGCTTGGAGGCTAGCGGGAGAGGGGGCTCCTACAATGAGCAGTTCTTC
-,TRBV27,-,TRBJ1-3,CASSPRSLPGNTIYF,TGTGCCAGCAGTCCTCGGTCCCTCCCCGGGAACACCATATATTTT
-,TRBV6-1,-,TRBJ2-1,CASSEPGRTWDEQFF,TGTGCCAGCAGTGAACCCGGACGGACTTGGGATGAGCAGTTCTTC
-,TRBV5-6,TRBD1,TRBJ1-2,CASSPGQGGYGYTF,TGTGCCAGCAGCCCCGGACAGGGTGGCTATGGCTACACCTTC
-,TRBV7-9,TRBD2,TRBJ2-1,CASSPGLAEQFF,TGTGCCAGCAGCCCGGGACTAGCAGAGCAGTTCTTC
few,TRBV7-9,TRBD1,TRBJ1-6,CASSSGQYNSPLHF,TGTGCCAGCAGCTCGGGACAGTATAATTCACCCCTCCACTTT
-,TRBV27,TRBD1,TRBJ1-6,CASTSRTGGSPLHF,TGTGCCAGCACCTCCCGGACAGGGGGTTCACCCCTCCACTTT
once,TRBV6-4,-,TRBJ2-7,CASSDPTGPEQYF,TGTGCCAGCAGTGACCCCACAGGTCCCGAGCAGTACTTC
-,TRBV5-4,TRBD1,TRBJ2-5,CASSLGTGQETQYF,TGTGCCAGCAGCTTGGGGACAGGGCAAGAGACCCAGTACTTC
-,TRBV5-5,TRBD2,TRBJ2-7,CASSLGLSSGSSYEQYF,TGTGCCAGCAGCCTGGGATTGTCTAGCGGTAGCTCCTACGAGCAGTACTTC
-,TRBV6-5,-,TRBJ2-7,CASSKLGHPYEQYF,TGTGCCAGCAGTAAATTGGGACACCCCTACGAGCAGTACTTC
-,TRBV5-4,-,TRBJ2-7,CASSEGTSYEQYF,TGTGCCAGCAGCGAAGGGACTTCCTACGAGCAGTACTTC
-,TRBV9,TRBD2,TRBJ2-1,CASSVASGRSGNEQFF,TGTGCCAGCAGCGTTGCTAGCGGGAGGTCAGGCAATGAGCAGTTCTTC
once,TRBV12-5,TRBD1,TRBJ1-6,CASGPGQWGSPLHF,TGTGCTAGTGGCCCGGGACAGTGGGGTTCACCCCTCCACTTT
-,TRBV5-1,-,TRBJ1-3,CASRGGLDGNTIYF,TGCGCCAGCAGAGGGGGTTTGGACGGAAACACCATATATTTT
once,TRBV12-5,TRBD1,TRBJ2-1,CASQPGTGSYNEQFF,TGTGCTAGCCAGCCCGGGACAGGTTCTTACAATGAGCAGTTCTTC
-,TRBV4-1,-,TRBJ1-2,CASSHIMRLESYTF,TGCGCCAGCAGCCACATAATGAGGTTGGAGAGCTACACCTTC
-,TRBV7-2,TRBD2,TRBJ2-7,CASRLGLAGDYEQYF,TGTGCCAGCAGGCTAGGACTAGCGGGGGACTACGAGCAGTACTTC
-,TRBV5-1,TRBD2,TRBJ2-1,CASASGSYNEQFF,TGCGCCAGCGCTAGCGGGTCCTACAATGAGCAGTTCTTC
-,TRBV11-3,TRBD2,TRBJ2-3,CASSLDPPGLAGGMDTQYF,TGTGCCAGCAGCTTAGATCCGCCGGGACTAGCGGGAGGGATGGATACGCAGTATTTT
-,TRBV6-5,TRBD2,TRBJ2-7,CASRGTRSYEQYF,TGTGCCAGCAGGGGGACTAGGTCCTACGAGCAGTACTTC
-,TRBV7-9,TRBD2,TRBJ2-5,CASSGGELEETQYF,TGTGCCAGCAGCGGGGGGGAGTTGGAAGAGACCCAGTACTTC
-,TRBV2,-,TRBJ2-3,CASSPVAGISTDTQYF,TGTGCCAGCAGCCCTGTGGCGGGGATTAGCACAGATACGCAGTATTTT
-,TRBV9,TRBD2,TRBJ2-1,CASSVVEASGRSPFWNEQFF,TGTGCCAGCAGCGTAGTCGAGGCTAGCGGGAGGTCGCCCTTTTGGAATGAGCAGTTCTTC
-,TRBV5-6,-,TRBJ2-7,CASRSITGSGAHEQYF,TGTGCCAGCAGGTCCATTACCGGGTCCGGAGCCCACGAGCAGTACTTC
-,TRBV4-2,-,TRBJ2-5,CASTPGLDLRETQYF,TGTGCCAGCACCCCAGGACTGGATCTAAGAGAGACCCAGTACTTC
once,TRBV29-1,TRBD1,TRBJ2-3,CSVPGQGSDTQYF,TGCAGCGTTCCGGGACAGGGGTCAGATACGCAGTATTTT
once,TRBV6-5,-,TRBJ2-5,CASSNAGAGETQYF,TGTGCCAGCAGCAATGCAGGGGCCGGGGAGACCCAGTACTTC
-,TRBV7-3,TRBD2,TRBJ2-3,CASSPGIREGRVNTDTQYF,TGTGCCAGCAGCCCAGGGATTCGGGAGGGCCGTGTAAACACAGATACGCAGTATTTT